These 20 T cell receptor beta chains came from one sample sequenced in a study of T cell repertoires in cytomegalovirus infection. The antigens these receptors bind are not known. TCRdb reprocessed the reads with MiXCR, giving one entry per CDR3 protein. The profile shows fewer than 1,000,000 distinct CDR3 sequences, about a third of them singletons. The source material was cultured CD8+ T cells from PBMCs, sampled from culture after CMV antigen stimulation. Source of these receptors: a human donor in good health (CMV status not recorded). Some clones in this sample may be carry-over from other donors' samples.

CDR3 nucleotides: TGTGCCAGCAGCGGAAATCGACAGGGGGCAACGAGCAATCAGCCCCAGCATTTT. Translated, it gives CASSGNRQGATSNQPQHF. This chain uses TRBV7-9 with TRBJ1-5; 10 bases fit TRBD1. Germline CDR1 SEHNR, CDR2 FQNEAQ (reference sequence). The CDR3 covers 18 residues. With 5 bases clipped from V and 1 base from J, the junction kept 11 bases outside the gene matches. Drawing the rest from reference TRBV7-9 and TRBJ1-5, the complete variable domain is DTGVSQNPRHKITKRGQNVTFRCDPISEHNRLYWYRQTLGQGPEFLTYFQNEAQLEKSRLLSDRFSAERPKGSFSTLEIQRTEQGDSAMYLCASSGNRQGATSNQPQHFGDGTRLSIL.

Note on this clonotype: At one boundary the junction diverges from the germline segment, which might be a read error. The CDR3 nucleotides read TGTGCCTGCAGTTTTGGACAGGGGACTCTGAACACTGAAGCTTTCTTT. Translation: CACSFGQGTLNTEAFF. The V gene is TRBV28, the J gene TRBJ1-1; 9 nucleotides agree with TRBD1. Per germline, CDR1 MDHEN and CDR2 SYDVKM. This CDR3 is 16 amino acids long.

The rearrangement joins TRBV10-3 to TRBJ2-1, with D possibly TRBD1 on 6 matching bases. Between the trimmed V and J ends, which lost 0 bases and 3 bases, there was a span of 18 bases. Germline CDR1 ENHRY, CDR2 SYGVKD. CDR3 length: 18 amino acids. CDR3 in amino acids: CAISESHTWDNHYNEQFF. The CDR3 DNA reads as TGTGCCATCAGTGAGTCTCACACGTGGGACAACCACTACAATGAGCAGTTCTTC.

V gene TRBV4-1 combines with J gene TRBJ2-2, with 9 bases matching TRBD2. This CDR3 region has 16 residues. Germline loops: CDR1 MGHRA, CDR2 YSYEKL. Trimming cost V 4 bases and J 5 bases; bases outside gene matches: 8. This CDR3 is CASSPGLAYLTGELFF. The CDR3 DNA follows: TGCGCCAGCAGCCCTGGACTAGCGTATTTAACCGGGGAGCTGTTTTTT.

This sequence joins TRBV12-3 or TRBV12-4 and TRBJ2-1; D call uncertain. The CDR3 spans 15 residues. Between the trimmed V and J ends, which lost 6 bases and 9 bases, there was a span of 21 bases. The CDR3 loop is CASSSPSAPRSEQFF. As DNA, the CDR3 is TGTGCCAGCAGCTCGCCCTCAGCTCCGCGCAGTGAGCAGTTCTTC.

The chain combines TRBV2 with TRBJ1-2; TRBD1 aligns across 8 bases. Germline CDR1 and CDR2: SNHLY and FYNNEI. After removal of 8 bases from V and 6 bases from J, the junction contained 8 bases not matched to a gene. The CDR3 extends over 13 amino acids. CDR3 sequence: CASPTGQVDGYTF. CDR3 coding DNA: TGTGCCAGCCCAACGGGACAGGTCGATGGCTACACCTTC.

In its sample, this clonotype was seen a few times. The chain joins TRBV27 to TRBJ1-1; D ambiguous. CDR1 and CDR2 from the germline V gene are MNHEY and SMNVEV (reference sequence). CDR3 size: 15 residues. The ends were cut back, 5 bases at V and 5 bases at J, with 18 bases in the middle. DNA for the CDR3: TGTGCCAGCAGTCCACTCGGACTGAAGTATACTGAAGCTTTCTTT. This translates into CASSPLGLKYTEAFF.

The chain combines TRBV29-1 with TRBJ2-3; TRBD2 matches at 11 bases. CDR1 is SQVTM, CDR2 ANQGSEA, per germline. The CDR3 is made up of 15 amino acids. Trimming removed 6 bases from V and 3 bases from J; junction bases left unmatched: 8. CDR3 region: CSVLPGLADTDTQYF. The CDR3 nucleotides read TGCAGCGTACTACCGGGACTAGCGGATACAGATACGCAGTATTTT.

The chain recombines TRBV29-1 with TRBJ1-2, with TRBD1 identical over 9 bases. The germline gives CDR1 SQVTM, CDR2 ANQGSEA. The ends lost 3 bases at V and 5 bases at J; junction bases unmatched: 16. The CDR3 extends over 17 amino acids. The CDR3 protein is CSVDGGTGTLRRYGYTF. CDR3 nucleotides: TGCAGCGTTGACGGGGGGACAGGGACCCTAAGGAGGTATGGCTACACCTTC.

This clonotype was recorded a few times. V gene TRBV6-2 or TRBV6-3 combines with J gene TRBJ1-1; TRBD1 aligns across 9 bases. This CDR3 comprises 12 residues. V was pared by 8 bases and J by 4 bases, with 2 bases of the junction left unmatched. The germline V gene has CDR1 MNHEY and CDR2 SVGEGT. The CDR3 reads CASGQGSTEAFF. The CDR3 DNA follows: TGTGCCAGCGGACAGGGGTCCACTGAAGCTTTCTTT.

This clonotype occurred a few times. CDR3 bases: TGTGCCAGCAGCTTGGCCCGGGGAGTAGACGTCGATGGCTACACCTTC. It encodes CASSLARGVDVDGYTF. The rearrangement links TRBV5-4 to TRBJ1-2, with unresolved D. The germline V gene has CDR1 SGHNT and CDR2 YYREEE (reference sequence). The V and J ends lost 0 bases and 6 bases respectively, with 18 bases between them. The CDR3 has 16 residues. Complete variable domain (other parts from reference TRBV5-4 and TRBJ1-2): ETGVTQSPTHLIKTRGQQVTLRCSSQSGHNTVSWYQQALGQGPQFIFQYYREEENGRGNFPPRFSGLQFPNYSSELNVNALELDDSALYLCASSLARGVDVDGYTFGSGTRLTVV.

The V gene is TRBV19, the J gene TRBJ1-1, with D perhaps TRBD1 (6 bases). Germline CDR1 reads LNHDA; CDR2 reads SQIVND (reference sequence). This CDR3 has 16 amino acids. V lost 5 bases and J lost 1, with 17 bases in between. CDR3 region: CASSFPQGRGNTEAFF. As DNA, the CDR3 is TGTGCCAGTAGTTTTCCCCAGGGGCGCGGGAACACTGAAGCTTTCTTT.

On this clonotype itself: One base away lies a much larger clone, so this may be a sequencing read error. The chain links TRBV7-6 to TRBJ2-2, with D perhaps TRBD1 (6 bases). The germline V gene has CDR1 SGHVS and CDR2 FNYEAQ. The CDR3 sequence is 14 residues long. In DNA, the CDR3 is TGTGCCAGCAGCAAAACAGGGAACACCGAGGAGCTGTTTTTT. Its protein is CASSKTGNTEELFF.

This clonotype was recorded only once. This chain connects TRBV6-5 to TRBJ1-5; D unclear. The V gene's germline CDR1 is MNHEY and CDR2 SVGAGI. The CDR3 consists of 14 residues. Trimming shortened V by 0 bases and J by 5 bases, and 8 bases separated the two germline ends. CDR3 loop: CASSYSGSDQPQHF. As DNA, the CDR3 is TGTGCCAGCAGTTACTCAGGCAGTGATCAGCCCCAGCATTTT.

This sequence joins TRBV7-2 and TRBJ2-3; 11 nucleotides align to TRBD1. Germline V CDR1 and CDR2: SGHTA, FQGNSA. The CDR3 is made up of 15 amino acids. Unmatched junction bases numbered 5, after V lost 5 bases and J lost 4 bases. CDR3 sequence: CASSEWDRGADTQYF. In DNA form, the CDR3 reads TGTGCCAGCAGCGAATGGGACAGGGGGGCAGATACGCAGTATTTT.

This clonotype was observed many times. V usage is TRBV7-2 and J usage is TRBJ2-3; D is possibly TRBD1 (5 bases). Germline assignment: CDR1 SGHTA and CDR2 FQGNSA. V was pared by 1 base and J by 5 bases, with 19 bases between. The CDR3 is made up of 17 amino acids. CDR3 sequence reads: CASSLGLGQGARDTQYF. In DNA, the CDR3 is TGTGCCAGCAGCTTAGGCTTGGGCCAGGGTGCTAGAGATACGCAGTATTTT.

V and J are TRBV12-3 or TRBV12-4 and TRBJ2-7; D perhaps matches TRBD1 (5 bases). Trimming took 6 bases from V and 3 from J, leaving 15 bases between them. The CDR3 runs 14 residues. The CDR3: CASRGEFVSYEQYF. The DNA for the CDR3 is TGTGCCAGCAGAGGGGAATTCGTAAGCTACGAGCAGTACTTC.

V usage is TRBV27 and J usage is TRBJ2-5; possibly TRBD1 for D (5 bases). CDR3 length equals 14 residues. Trimming cost V 1 base and J 2 bases, with 8 bases left between them. CDR1 MNHEY and CDR2 SMNVEV come from the germline V gene (reference sequence). The CDR3 DNA reads TGTGCCAGCAGTTTATTTCCAGGGCAAGAGACCCAGTACTTC. Its translation is CASSLFPGQETQYF.

CDR3 protein: CAIYSGNTIYF. In DNA form, the CDR3 reads TGTGCCATTTACTCTGGAAACACCATATATTTT. The V and J genes are TRBV10-3 and TRBJ1-3, with no clear D. This CDR3 has 11 residues. Trimming cost V 9 bases and J 0 bases, with 3 bases left between them. CDR1 ENHRY and CDR2 SYGVKD come from the germline V gene.

This chain joins TRBV3-1 and TRBJ2-1, with D uncertain. In germline, CDR1 is LGHDT, CDR2 YNNKEL (reference sequence). The CDR3 consists of 13 residues. Trimming took 0 bases from V and 10 from J, leaving 10 bases between them. The CDR3 DNA sequence: TGTGCCAGCAGCCAAGAGTGGTGGCCGGAGCAGTTCTTC. Residues: CASSQEWWPEQFF.